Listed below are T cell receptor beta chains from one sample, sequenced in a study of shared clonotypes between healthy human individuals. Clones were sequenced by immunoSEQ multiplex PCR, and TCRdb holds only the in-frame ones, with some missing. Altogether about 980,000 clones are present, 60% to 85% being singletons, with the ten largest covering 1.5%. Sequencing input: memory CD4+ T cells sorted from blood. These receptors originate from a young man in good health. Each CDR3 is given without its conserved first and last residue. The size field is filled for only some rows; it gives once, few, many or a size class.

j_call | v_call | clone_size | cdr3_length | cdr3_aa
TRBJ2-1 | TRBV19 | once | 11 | ASTPPSSNEQF
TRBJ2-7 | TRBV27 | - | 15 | ASSFRAGGTSSYEQY
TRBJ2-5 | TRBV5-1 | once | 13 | ASSLATGTQETQY
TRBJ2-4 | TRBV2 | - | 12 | ASSNRDLQNIQY
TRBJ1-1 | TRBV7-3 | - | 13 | ASSRGQSRSTEAF
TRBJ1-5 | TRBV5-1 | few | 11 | ASSLGWNQPQH
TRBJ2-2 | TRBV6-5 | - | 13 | ASSYPGASTGELF
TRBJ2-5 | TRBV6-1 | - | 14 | ASSDPSGKPGETQY
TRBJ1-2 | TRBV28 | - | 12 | ASSLQGRRYGYT
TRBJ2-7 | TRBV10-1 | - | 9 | ARGKCNEQY
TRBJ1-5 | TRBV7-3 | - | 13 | ASRRQREWNQPQH
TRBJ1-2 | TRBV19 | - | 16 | ASSIGWGQPSGVYGYT
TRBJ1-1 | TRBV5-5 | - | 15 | ASSLARTGTMNTEAF
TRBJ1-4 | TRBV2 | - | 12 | ASSETGIREKLF
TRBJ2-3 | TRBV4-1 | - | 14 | ASSQTSGGALDTQY
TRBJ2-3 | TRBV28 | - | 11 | ASSLPAEGTQY
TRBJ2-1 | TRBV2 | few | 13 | ASSDLLAGTNEQF
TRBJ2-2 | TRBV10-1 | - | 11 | ASSAGNTGELF
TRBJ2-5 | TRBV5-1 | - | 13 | ASSLAGGSQETQY
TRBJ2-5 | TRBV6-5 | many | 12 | ASSRSGKQETQY
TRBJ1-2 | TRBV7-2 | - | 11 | ASSVDRLYGYT
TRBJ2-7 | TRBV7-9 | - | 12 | ASIVASGPYEQY
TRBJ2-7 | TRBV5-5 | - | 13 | ASSLSGGKVYEQY
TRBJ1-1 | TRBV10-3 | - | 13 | AISGGVWGNTEAF
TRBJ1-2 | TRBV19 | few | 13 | ASRGTVPGNYGYT
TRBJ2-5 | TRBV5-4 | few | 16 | ASSGRGLAGGPLETQY
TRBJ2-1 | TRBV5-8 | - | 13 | ASSRQGVIHNEQF
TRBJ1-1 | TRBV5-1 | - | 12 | ASSSQGMNTEAF
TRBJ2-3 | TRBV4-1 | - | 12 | ASSPGVSTDTQY
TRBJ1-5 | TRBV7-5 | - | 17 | ARSLACDRLLSSNQPQH
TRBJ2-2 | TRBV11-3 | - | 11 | ASSSWPLGELF
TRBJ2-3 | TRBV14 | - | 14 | ASSQGPKPSRDTQY
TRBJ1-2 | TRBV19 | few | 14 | ASSTRGTAANYGYT
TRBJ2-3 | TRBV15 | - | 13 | ATSRDMTDRNTQY
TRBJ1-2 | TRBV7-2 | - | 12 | ASSFSPQDYGYT
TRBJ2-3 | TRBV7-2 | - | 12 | ASSLGRAEDTQY
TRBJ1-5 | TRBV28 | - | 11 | ASLTGGWQPQH
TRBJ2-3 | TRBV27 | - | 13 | ASSLGLLSTDTQY
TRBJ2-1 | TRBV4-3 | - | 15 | ASSQDSWGSSYNEQF
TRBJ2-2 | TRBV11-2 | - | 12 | ASSFATNTGELF
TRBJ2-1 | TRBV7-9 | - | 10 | ASSLALSEQF
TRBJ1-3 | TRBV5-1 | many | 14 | ASSPTGTATGNTIY
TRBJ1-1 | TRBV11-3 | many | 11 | ASSRVLNTEAF
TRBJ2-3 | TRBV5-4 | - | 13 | ASSFGGRMADTQY
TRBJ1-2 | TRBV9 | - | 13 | ASSPSDRGGYGYT
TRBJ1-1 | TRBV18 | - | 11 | ASSPLREGGAF
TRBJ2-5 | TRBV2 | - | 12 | ASSVRGLQETQY
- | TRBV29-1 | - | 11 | SVKTGDSYEQY
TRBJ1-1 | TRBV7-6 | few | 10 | ASSPVRTEAF
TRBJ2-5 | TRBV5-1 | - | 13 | ASSRLAGGQETQY
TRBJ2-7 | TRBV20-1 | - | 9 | SAESSYEQY
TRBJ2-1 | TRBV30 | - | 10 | AWKGSGTQQF
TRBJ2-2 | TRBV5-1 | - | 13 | ASSTTSLNTGELF